A single sample is the source of the 11 T cell receptor beta chains below, sequenced in a study of blood T cell repertoires in COVID-19. Sequenced by immunoSEQ multiplex PCR; TCRdb stores in-frame clones only, minus some. This sample has around 300,000 clones, with around nine tenths found just once. Sequencing input: PBMCs or T cells enriched from blood (not recorded which). These receptors were collected from a woman aged 40-49 years who had recovered from COVID-19.

This sequence joins TRBV19 and TRBJ1-2; D might be TRBD1 (5 bases). V dropped 5 bases and J dropped 2 bases, with 18 bases sitting between them. The CDR3 consists of 16 residues. Germline V gene data show CDR1 as LNHDA and CDR2 as SQIVND (reference sequence). The CDR3 region is CASSLLSDGGNYGYTF. The CDR3 DNA sequence: TGTGCCAGTAGTCTTTTGTCGGACGGGGGGAACTATGGCTACACCTTC.

V is TRBV20-1 and J is TRBJ1-1; 10 bases match TRBD1. CDR3 length equals 11 residues. CDR1 is DFQATT, CDR2 SNEGSKA, per germline (reference sequence). V dropped 3 bases and J dropped 12; count of bases not matched to a gene: 4. The chain's CDR3 is CSASPGQGPFF. As DNA, the CDR3 is TGCAGTGCTAGTCCGGGACAGGGGCCTTTCTTT.

This rearrangement joins TRBV29-1 to TRBJ2-1, with a weak D call TRBD1 (6 bases). This CDR3 comprises 12 residues. Germline V gene lookup returns CDR1 SQVTM and CDR2 ANQGSEA. V lost 7 bases and J lost 6, with 13 bases in between. CDR3 protein: CSAPGQLNEQFF. DNA of the CDR3: TGCAGCGCCCCCGGACAGCTCAATGAGCAGTTCTTC.

The rearrangement uses TRBV28 and TRBJ1-5, with a possible D match to TRBD1 (5 bases). V lost 4 bases and J 1 base, leaving 5 bases between the germline ends. From germline, CDR1 is MDHEN and CDR2 SYDVKM. The CDR3 extends over 13 amino acids. The CDR3 nucleotides read TGTGCCAGCAGTTGGGGCAGCAATCAGCCCCAGCATTTT. Amino acids: CASSWGSNQPQHF.

The V and J genes are TRBV28 and TRBJ2-3; TRBD2 aligns across 9 bases. The V and J ends lost 4 bases and 0 bases, in that order; junction bases with no gene match: 5. The CDR3 has 16 amino acids. Germline V gene data show CDR1 as MDHEN and CDR2 as SYDVKM. Here the CDR3 DNA reads TGTGCCAGCAGTTCCTTAGCGGGAGCTAGCACAGATACGCAGTATTTT. It is translated as CASSSLAGASTDTQYF.

The chain is built from TRBV27 and TRBJ1-6, with D possibly TRBD1 on 6 matching bases. Trimming removed 6 bases at V and 0 bases at J, with 12 bases between. Germline V gene data show CDR1 as MNHEY and CDR2 as SMNVEV (reference sequence). The CDR3 is made up of 16 amino acids. CDR3 nucleotide sequence: TGTGCCAGCAGGAGGGGGGGCTACTCCTATAATTCACCCCTCCACTTT. Protein sequence: CASRRGGYSYNSPLHF.

The chain joins TRBV7-9 to TRBJ2-5; 7 nucleotides line up with TRBD1. With V trimmed by 3 bases and J by 5 bases, 9 bases remained unmatched. The CDR3 totals 15 residues. Per germline, CDR1 SEHNR and CDR2 FQNEAQ (reference sequence). CDR3 bases: TGTGCCAGCAGCTTTTGGACAGGATCTACCGAGACCCAGTACTTC. Amino acids: CASSFWTGSTETQYF. Drawing the rest from reference TRBV7-9 and TRBJ2-5, the complete variable domain is DTGVSQNPRHKITKRGQNVTFRCDPISEHNRLYWYRQTLGQGPEFLTYFQNEAQLEKSRLLSDRFSAERPKGSFSTLEIQRTEQGDSAMYLCASSFWTGSTETQYFGPGTRLLVL.

The rearrangement uses TRBV6-5 and TRBJ2-1, with D perhaps TRBD1 (6 bases). CDR3 length: 13 amino acids. Germline V lookup: CDR1 MNHEY, CDR2 SVGAGI. V dropped 0 bases and J dropped 8 bases, with 8 bases sitting between them. The CDR3, as DNA: TGTGCCAGCAGTTACTCAACAGGGTATGAGCAGTTCTTC. Protein: CASSYSTGYEQFF.

This chain uses TRBV7-2 with TRBJ2-5, with 10 bases aligning to TRBD2. Germline lookup yields CDR1 SGHTA and CDR2 FQGNSA. The CDR3 totals 17 residues. V lost 0 bases to trimming and J lost 6 bases; unmatched junction nucleotides: 10. In DNA form, the CDR3 reads TGTGCCAGCAGCTTAGCGCTGGGACTAGCGATAGGAAAGACCCAGTACTTC. This sequence encodes CASSLALGLAIGKTQYF.

The chain combines TRBV7-2 with TRBJ1-3; tentatively, D is TRBD1 (5 bases). The CDR3 covers 16 residues. The V gene lost 1 base and the J gene lost 3 bases, with 13 bases spanning the gap. Germline CDR1 SGHTA, CDR2 FQGNSA. CDR3 coding DNA: TGTGCCAGCAGCTTAGGACCCCAGGGTAGTGGAAACACCATATATTTT. Translation gives CASSLGPQGSGNTIYF.

The chain recombines TRBV25-1 with TRBJ2-5; 9 positions match TRBD2. Germline V gene sequence: CDR1 MGHDK, CDR2 SYGVNS. With 2 bases clipped from V and 2 bases from J, the junction kept 3 bases outside the gene matches. This CDR3 spans 15 amino acids. The CDR3 DNA follows: TGTGCCAGCAGTGAACTAGCGGGAAGTCAAGAGACCCAGTACTTC. Translated: CASSELAGSQETQYF.